The 25 T cell receptor beta chains given below trace back to one sample, sequenced in a study of blood T cell repertoires in COVID-19 (TCRdb year 2020). The receptor library was made with the immunoSEQ multiplex PCR assay. The immuneACCESS repertoire file appears here via TCRdb, limited to in-frame rearrangements. These files lack a portion of the clones; in checked studies, under half of the deficit traces to unresolved V genes, and the cause of the others is not known. The sample contains some 150,000 clones, 75% to 90% of them found a single time. Approximately 5% of the sample belongs to the ten largest clones. Sequencing used peripheral blood. The receptors were gathered from a human donor in a cohort sampled during active COVID-19.

The V gene is TRBV10-2, the J gene TRBJ2-7; TRBD2 matches 7 bases. In germline, CDR1 is WSHSY, CDR2 SAAADI. The CDR3 is 14 amino acids. With V trimmed by 5 bases and J by 1 base, 5 bases remained unmatched. The CDR3 nucleotides are TGCGCCAGCAGTTGGGGAGGGCAATCCTACGAGCAGTACGTC. It encodes CASSWGGQSYEQYV.

The rearrangement joins TRBV5-4 to TRBJ2-3, with 9 bases lining up with TRBD2. CDR1 SGHNT and CDR2 YYREEE come from the germline V gene (reference sequence). Trimming at V came to 7 bases and at J to 10 bases, leaving 4 bases not matched to a gene. This CDR3 has 11 residues. The CDR3 nucleotides read TGTGCCAGCGCGGGGGGGGAGGCGCAGTATTTT. Protein sequence: CASAGGEAQYF. The full variable domain, completed using reference TRBV5-4 and TRBJ2-3, is ETGVTQSPTHLIKTRGQQVTLRCSSQSGHNTVSWYQQALGQGPQFIFQYYREEENGRGNFPPRFSGLQFPNYSSELNVNALELDDSALYLCASAGGEAQYFGPGTRLTVL.

This clone was seen only a few times. The CDR3 DNA reads as TGTGCCAGCAGCCCCCCGGGGGACAGGGGGAATGGCTACACCTTC. Protein sequence: CASSPPGDRGNGYTF. The chain combines TRBV13 with TRBJ1-2, with 11 bases matching TRBD1. Germline CDR1 is PRHDT and CDR2 is FYEKMQ (reference sequence). Trimming at V came to 5 bases and at J to 6 bases, leaving 8 bases not matched to a gene. The CDR3 consists of 15 residues.

J is TRBJ2-5 and V is TRBV24-1, with D possibly being TRBD1 (7 bases). CDR1 and CDR2 from the germline V gene are KGHDR and SFDVKD. The CDR3 length is 16 residues. V was trimmed by 4 bases and J by 2 bases, leaving 16 bases between them. DNA for the CDR3: TGTGCCACCAGTGACCGGAGGGACAGAGAGCAAGAGACCCAGTACTTC. Translating it yields CATSDRRDREQETQYF.

The chain couples TRBV7-8 to TRBJ1-2; D is unclear. Trimming pared 0 bases from V and 0 bases from J, leaving 8 bases between. Germline lookup yields CDR1 SGHVS and CDR2 FQNEAQ. CDR3 length: 15 amino acids. The chain's CDR3 is CASSLAPSSNYGYTF. In DNA form, the CDR3 reads TGTGCCAGCAGCTTAGCGCCGAGCTCTAACTATGGCTACACCTTC.

V and J are TRBV7-2 and TRBJ2-6, with D tentatively TRBD2 (6 bases). CDR1 SGHTA and CDR2 FQGNSA come from the germline V gene. With 4 bases removed from V and 0 bases from J, the gap between germline ends came to 10 bases. The CDR3 is 16 residues long. CDR3 coding DNA: TGTGCCAGCAGCTCCGGGCGGGACTCTGGGGCCAACGTCCTGACTTTC. The encoded protein is CASSSGRDSGANVLTF.

This clone was counted a single time. The chain combines TRBV29-1 with TRBJ2-3; TRBD1 agrees at 9 bases. The CDR3 runs to 15 residues. The V segment lost 4 bases and the J segment 3 bases; nucleotides outside the gene matches: 8. The germline gives CDR1 SQVTM, CDR2 ANQGSEA. CDR3 sequence: CSVGTPGQGTDTQYF. In DNA form, the CDR3 reads TGCAGCGTTGGTACCCCGGGACAGGGAACAGATACGCAGTATTTT.

The genes are TRBV4-1 and TRBJ1-1; a weak D match, TRBD1 (5 bases). Trimming removed 1 base at V and 4 bases at J, with 10 bases between. CDR1 and CDR2 (germline): MGHRA, YSYEKL. The CDR3 is 14 amino acids. CDR3 sequence reads: CASSQVQGLTEAFF. For the CDR3, the DNA is TGCGCCAGCAGCCAAGTGCAGGGTCTCACTGAAGCTTTCTTT.

As to this clone: Other DNA sequences in this sample translate to the same CDR3. The J gene is TRBJ2-1, the V gene TRBV5-1; possible D gene TRBD1, 6 bases. The CDR3 sequence is 15 residues long. The germline V gene encodes CDR1 SGHRS and CDR2 YFSETQ. V dropped 4 bases and J dropped 0 bases, with 11 bases sitting between them. The CDR3, as DNA: TGCGCCAGCAGCCTTGAGGGGGTCTCCTACAATGAGCAGTTCTTC. Its translation is CASSLEGVSYNEQFF.

This chain joins TRBV4-1 and TRBJ2-2; 10 bases match TRBD2. This CDR3 contains 15 residues. Germline V gene lookup returns CDR1 MGHRA and CDR2 YSYEKL. The junction had 5 bases not matched to a gene; V was cut back by 2 bases and J by 8 bases. CDR3 in amino acids: CASSQFLAGVGELFF. The CDR3 region has the DNA TGCGCCAGCAGCCAATTCCTAGCGGGAGTTGGGGAGCTGTTTTTT.

V and J are TRBV9 and TRBJ1-5; D gene ambiguous. Per germline, CDR1 SGDLS and CDR2 YYNGEE. V gave up 0 bases and J gave up 7 bases, with 11 bases separating them. The CDR3 has 14 residues. The chain's CDR3 is CASSVDSAGQPQHF. As DNA, the CDR3 is TGTGCCAGCAGCGTAGACAGTGCGGGACAGCCCCAGCATTTT.

The rearrangement joins TRBV28 to TRBJ2-7; no definite D call. The CDR3 loop spans 12 amino acids. Trimming removed 6 bases from V and 2 bases from J, with 8 bases in between. CDR1 is MDHEN, CDR2 SYDVKM, per germline. Here the CDR3 DNA reads TGTGCCAGCAGCTCCGCAGCCTACGAGCAGTACGTC. It specifies CASSSAAYEQYV.

J is TRBJ2-3 and V is TRBV4-2; TRBD1 matches at 10 bases. Per the germline V gene, CDR1 is LGHNA and CDR2 is YNFKEQ. Trimming cost V 1 base and J 5 bases; bases outside gene matches: 6. This CDR3 is 16 amino acids long. The CDR3: CASSQVGDRGRDTQYF. The CDR3 region has the DNA TGTGCCAGCAGCCAAGTTGGAGACAGGGGGCGAGATACGCAGTATTTT.

The CDR3 loop is CSASFPGLKLETQYF. The CDR3 nucleotides are TGCAGTGCTAGTTTCCCGGGACTGAAGTTAGAGACCCAGTACTTC. V usage is TRBV20-1 and J usage is TRBJ2-5, with D maybe TRBD2 (6 bases). Looked up from germline, CDR1 is DFQATT and CDR2 is SNEGSKA (reference sequence). This CDR3 has 15 residues. The germline V and J ends were trimmed by 3 bases and 4 bases, with 18 bases remaining between them.

This chain uses TRBV28 with TRBJ2-3; the D gene is possibly TRBD2 (7 bases). The ends were cut back, 3 bases at V and 3 bases at J, with 10 bases in the middle. The germline gives CDR1 MDHEN, CDR2 SYDVKM. This CDR3 has 14 residues. The CDR3 reads CASSFAGATDTQYF. The CDR3 DNA is TGTGCCAGCAGTTTTGCGGGGGCAACAGATACGCAGTATTTT. Together with reference TRBV28 and TRBJ2-3, the CDR3 gives the full variable domain: DVKVTQSSRYLVKRTGEKVFLECVQDMDHENMFWYRQDPGLGLRLIYFSYDVKMKEKGDIPEGYSVSREKKERFSLILESASTNQTSMYLCASSFAGATDTQYFGPGTRLTVL.

The chain combines TRBV5-4 with TRBJ2-6; D is ambiguous. This CDR3 spans 17 amino acids. The germline V gene has CDR1 SGHNT and CDR2 YYREEE (reference sequence). V was cut by 4 bases and J by 4 bases, with 18 bases left in between. CDR3 residues: CASSEPTGLAGANVLTF. CDR3 sequence (DNA): TGTGCCAGCAGCGAGCCGACGGGTCTGGCAGGGGCCAACGTCCTGACTTTC.

The chain recombines TRBV10-1 with TRBJ1-1; 8 bases are a match to TRBD1. Germline trimming cut 4 bases from V and 2 bases from J; bases unmatched to any gene: 6. The CDR3 spans 15 residues. Germline lookup yields CDR1 WNHNN and CDR2 SYGVQD (reference sequence). The CDR3 DNA sequence: TGCGCCAGCAGTGCAGACAGGGGAGCTAACACTGAAGCTTTCTTT. Translation: CASSADRGANTEAFF.

The chain is built from TRBV5-4 and TRBJ2-7; tentative D call: TRBD2 (8 bases). CDR3 length: 15 amino acids. The ends were cut back, 2 bases at V and 2 bases at J, with 14 bases in the middle. Germline V gene sequence: CDR1 SGHNT, CDR2 YYREEE (reference sequence). CDR3 nucleotides: TGTGCCAGCAGCTTCGGGGGGGGGACAGCCTACGAGCAGTACTTC. The encoded protein is CASSFGGGTAYEQYF.

V gene TRBV7-2 combines with J gene TRBJ1-1; perhaps TRBD1 as D (5 bases). Per germline, CDR1 SGHTA and CDR2 FQGNSA. V lost 1 base, J lost 0 bases, and 9 bases lay in between. The CDR3 runs 15 residues. CDR3 protein: CASSLGGLLNTEAFF. The CDR3 DNA reads TGTGCCAGCAGCTTAGGGGGCCTTCTGAACACTGAAGCTTTCTTT.

V usage is TRBV30 and J usage is TRBJ2-7, with 11 bases identical to TRBD2. The CDR3 has 14 amino acids. The V gene's germline CDR1 is GTSNPN and CDR2 SVGIG (reference sequence). The V segment lost 2 bases and the J segment 3 bases; nucleotides outside the gene matches: 3. As DNA, the CDR3 is TGTGCCTGGAGTATAGCGGGGGGGCGCTACGAGCAGTACTTC. Translated, it gives CAWSIAGGRYEQYF.

This chain links TRBV5-1 with TRBJ2-3; TRBD2 might be the D (6 bases). CDR3 length: 17 residues. The ends were cut back, 4 bases at V and 5 bases at J, with 23 bases in the middle. Per the germline V gene, CDR1 is SGHRS and CDR2 is YFSETQ. The CDR3 loop is CASSPLGRAGLEDTQYF. CDR3 sequence (DNA): TGCGCCAGCAGCCCTTTGGGACGAGCGGGCCTCGAAGATACGCAGTATTTT.

The CDR3 reads CASRLAAYNEQFF. In DNA form, the CDR3 reads TGTGCCAGTAGACTAGCGGCCTACAATGAGCAGTTCTTC. The J gene is TRBJ2-1, the V gene TRBV19; 8 bases agree with TRBD2. Germline CDR1 and CDR2: LNHDA and SQIVND (reference sequence). The ends lost 6 bases at V and 2 bases at J; junction bases unmatched: 0. The CDR3 length is 13 residues.

This chain uses TRBV27 with TRBJ2-5, with D uncertain. V lost 3 bases, J lost 5 bases, and 10 bases lay in between. CDR1 and CDR2 from the germline V gene are MNHEY and SMNVEV (reference sequence). The CDR3 has 13 residues. The CDR3 loop is CASSFGSRETQYF. For the CDR3, the DNA is TGTGCCAGCAGTTTTGGGTCTAGGGAGACCCAGTACTTC.

CDR3 protein: CASSIARGITEAFF. Here the CDR3 DNA reads TGTGCCAGTAGTATAGCTCGGGGGATCACTGAAGCTTTCTTT. The rearrangement uses TRBV19 and TRBJ1-1, with D perhaps matching TRBD1 (5 bases). V lost 1 base, J lost 4 bases, and 10 bases lay in between. The V gene's germline CDR1 is LNHDA and CDR2 SQIVND (reference sequence). The length of the CDR3 is 14 residues. Based on the CDR3 plus reference TRBV19 and TRBJ1-1, the full variable domain is DGGITQSPKYLFRKEGQNVTLSCEQNLNHDAMYWYRQDPGQGLRLIYYSQIVNDFQKGDIAEGYSVSREKKESFPLTVTSAQKNPTAFYLCASSIARGITEAFFGQGTRLTVV.

The chain carries TRBV27 and TRBJ1-6, with no clear D. The germline V gene encodes CDR1 MNHEY and CDR2 SMNVEV (reference sequence). V lost 3 bases and J 9 bases, leaving 12 bases between the germline ends. The CDR3 sequence is 14 residues long. The CDR3 coding sequence is TGTGCCAGCAGTTTTGGGCATCATGGTTCACCCCTCCACTTT. Amino acids: CASSFGHHGSPLHF.